Listed below are T cell receptor beta chains from one sample, sequenced in a study of cytomegalovirus exposure and HLA in healthy donors. Clones were read by immunoSEQ multiplex PCR, and TCRdb kept only the in-frame ones, dropping some. The table shows 120,000 or so clones, with roughly nine tenths occurring only once. The specimen sequenced was PBMCs. The source of these receptors is a woman between 18 and 29 years old in good health and CMV-seronegative. Each CDR3 is given with its conserved first and last residue. A D gene is named only where the DNA matches it firmly. Clone size is stated in some rows and not others, as once, few, many or a class when expanded.

v_call	clone_size	d_call	j_call	cdr3_aa	cdr3_nt
TRBV9	.	TRBD2	TRBJ2-7	CASSPPGGASYEQYF	TGTGCCAGCAGCCCCCCGGGAGGGGCCTCCTACGAGCAGTACTTC
TRBV2	.	.	TRBJ1-5	CASSRTGLSPQHF	TGTGCCAGCAGTCGAACCGGGTTGTCGCCCCAGCATTTT
TRBV19	.	TRBD2	TRBJ2-7	CASGRGEGEQYF	TGTGCCAGTGGTCGGGGGGAAGGCGAGCAGTACTTC
TRBV2	once	.	TRBJ2-2	CASSEFQLRNTGELFF	TGTGCCAGCAGTGAATTTCAACTAAGGAACACCGGGGAGCTGTTTTTT
TRBV4-2	.	TRBD2	TRBJ2-5	CASSQDAAGGPETQYF	TGTGCCAGCAGCCAAGATGCAGCGGGAGGGCCGGAGACCCAGTACTTC
TRBV7-8	.	.	TRBJ2-7	CASSPTPVGLASEQYF	TGTGCCAGCAGCCCTACGCCAGTCGGGCTAGCGTCCGAGCAGTACTTC
TRBV7-9	.	.	TRBJ2-2	CASSFPLTGLNTGELFF	TGTGCCAGCAGCTTCCCGCTGACAGGTCTGAACACCGGGGAGCTGTTTTTT
TRBV11-2	.	.	TRBJ2-7	CASSLYGNYEQYF	TGTGCCAGCAGCTTATACGGGAACTACGAGCAGTACTTC
TRBV27	.	.	TRBJ2-1	CASSFFSGPNEQFF	TGTGCCAGCAGTTTCTTTAGTGGGCCCAATGAGCAGTTCTTC
TRBV28	.	.	TRBJ1-5	CASSTILNQPQHF	TGTGCCAGCAGTACTATCTTAAATCAGCCCCAGCATTTT
TRBV29-1	.	.	TRBJ1-2	CSVGPGYGYTF	TGCAGCGTTGGACCGGGCTATGGCTACACCTTC
TRBV6-6	.	.	TRBJ1-2	CASSYEGRGYTF	TGTGCCAGCAGTTATGAGGGAAGGGGCTACACCTTC
TRBV4-1	.	TRBD2	TRBJ2-5	CASSPGLAGGVYQETQYF	TGCGCCAGCAGCCCCGGGCTAGCGGGAGGTGTGTACCAAGAGACCCAGTACTTC
TRBV2	few	.	TRBJ2-1	CASIGLHSYNEQFF	TGTGCCAGCATAGGACTCCACTCCTACAATGAGCAGTTCTTC
TRBV28	.	.	TRBJ1-4	CASKGTATNEKLFF	TGTGCCAGCAAGGGGACTGCAACTAATGAAAAACTGTTTTTT
TRBV18	.	TRBD1	TRBJ1-2	CASSPYGQALNYGYTF	TGTGCCAGCTCACCATACGGACAGGCACTTAACTATGGCTACACCTTC
TRBV19	.	TRBD2	TRBJ2-5	CASSQIGLAGQETQYF	TGTGCCAGTAGCCAAATTGGACTAGCGGGGCAAGAGACCCAGTACTTC
TRBV11-3	.	.	TRBJ2-1	CASSPATSGEPYNEQFF	TGTGCCAGCAGCCCGGCCACAAGCGGAGAACCCTACAATGAGCAGTTCTTC
TRBV2	.	TRBD1	TRBJ1-2	CASSEGQGAYTF	TGTGCCAGCAGTGAAGGACAGGGAGCCTACACCTTC
TRBV30	.	.	TRBJ1-4	CAWSHGEKLFF	TGTGCCTGGAGCCATGGCGAAAAACTGTTTTTT
TRBV13	.	.	TRBJ2-2	CASSLEGGPNPGELFF	TGTGCCAGCAGCTTAGAAGGAGGGCCGAATCCCGGGGAGCTGTTTTTT